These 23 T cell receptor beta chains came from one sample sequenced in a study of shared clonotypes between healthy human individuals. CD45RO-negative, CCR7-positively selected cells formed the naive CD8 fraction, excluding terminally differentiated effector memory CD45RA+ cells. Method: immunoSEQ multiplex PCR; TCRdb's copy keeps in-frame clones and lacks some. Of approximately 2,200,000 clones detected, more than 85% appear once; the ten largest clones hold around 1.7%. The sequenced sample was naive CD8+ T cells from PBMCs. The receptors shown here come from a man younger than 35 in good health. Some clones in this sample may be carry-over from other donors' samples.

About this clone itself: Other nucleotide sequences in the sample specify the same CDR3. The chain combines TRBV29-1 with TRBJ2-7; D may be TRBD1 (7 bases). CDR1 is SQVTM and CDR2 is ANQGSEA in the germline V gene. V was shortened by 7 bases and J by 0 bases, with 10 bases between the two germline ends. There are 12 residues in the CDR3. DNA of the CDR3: TGCAGCGGGCGGGACAGCTCCTACGAGCAGTACTTC. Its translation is CSGRDSSYEQYF.

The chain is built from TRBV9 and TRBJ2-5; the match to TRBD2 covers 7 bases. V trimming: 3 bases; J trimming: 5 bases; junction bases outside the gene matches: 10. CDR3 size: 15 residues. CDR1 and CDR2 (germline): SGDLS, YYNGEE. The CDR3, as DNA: TGTGCCAGCAGCGCGAGCGGGGCTGTAATTGAGACCCAGTACTTC. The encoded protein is CASSASGAVIETQYF.

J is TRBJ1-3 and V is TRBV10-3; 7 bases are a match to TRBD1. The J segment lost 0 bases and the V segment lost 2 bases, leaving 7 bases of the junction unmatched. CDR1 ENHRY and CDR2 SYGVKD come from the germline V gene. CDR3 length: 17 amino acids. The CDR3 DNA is TGTGCCATCAGTGAGCTGGGACAGAGACCCTCTGGAAACACCATATATTTT. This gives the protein CAISELGQRPSGNTIYF.

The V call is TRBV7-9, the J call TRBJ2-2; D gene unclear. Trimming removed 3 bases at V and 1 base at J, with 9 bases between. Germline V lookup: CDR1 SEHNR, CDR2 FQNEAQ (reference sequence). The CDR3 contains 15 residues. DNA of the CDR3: TGTGCCAGCAGCTTGGTTTCTCAGAACACCGGGGAGCTGTTTTTT. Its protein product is CASSLVSQNTGELFF.

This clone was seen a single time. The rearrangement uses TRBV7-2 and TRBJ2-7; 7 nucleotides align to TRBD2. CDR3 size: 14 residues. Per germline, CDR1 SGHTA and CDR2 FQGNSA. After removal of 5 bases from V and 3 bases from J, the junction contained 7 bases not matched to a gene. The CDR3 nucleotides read TGTGCCAGCAGCGCCCGACTAGCCGACTACGAGCAGTACTTC. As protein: CASSARLADYEQYF.

The chain's CDR3 is CASSFLVSGNTIYF. CDR3 in DNA: TGTGCCAGCAGTTTTCTCGTCTCTGGAAACACCATATATTTT. This chain connects TRBV28 to TRBJ1-3; D not resolved. Germline V gene lookup returns CDR1 MDHEN and CDR2 SYDVKM. Deletions cut 3 bases from V and 0 bases from J, with 6 bases between. There are 14 residues in the CDR3.

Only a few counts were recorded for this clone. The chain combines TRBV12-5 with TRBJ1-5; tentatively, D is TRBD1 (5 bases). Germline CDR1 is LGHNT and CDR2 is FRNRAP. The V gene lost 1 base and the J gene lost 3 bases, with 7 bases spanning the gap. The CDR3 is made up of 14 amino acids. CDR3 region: CASGLAGYNQPQHF. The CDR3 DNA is TGTGCTAGTGGTTTGGCAGGGTACAATCAGCCCCAGCATTTT.

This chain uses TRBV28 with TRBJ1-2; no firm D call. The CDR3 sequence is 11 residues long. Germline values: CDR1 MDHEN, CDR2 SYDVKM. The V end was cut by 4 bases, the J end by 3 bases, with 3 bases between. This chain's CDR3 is CASSSYYGYTF. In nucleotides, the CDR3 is TGTGCCAGCAGTTCCTACTATGGCTACACCTTC.

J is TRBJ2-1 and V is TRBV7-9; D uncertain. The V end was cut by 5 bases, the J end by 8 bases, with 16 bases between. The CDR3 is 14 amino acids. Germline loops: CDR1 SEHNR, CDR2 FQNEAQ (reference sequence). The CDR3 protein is CASSVSEATHEQFF. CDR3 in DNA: TGTGCCAGCAGCGTATCGGAAGCCACCCATGAGCAGTTCTTC.

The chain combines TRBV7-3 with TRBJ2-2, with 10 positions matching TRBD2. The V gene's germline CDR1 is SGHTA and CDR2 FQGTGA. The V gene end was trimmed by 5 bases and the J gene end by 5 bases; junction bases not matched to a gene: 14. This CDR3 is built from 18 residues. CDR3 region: CASSPLGEGTSVTGELFF. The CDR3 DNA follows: TGTGCCAGCAGCCCTTTGGGTGAGGGGACTAGCGTAACCGGGGAGCTGTTTTTT.

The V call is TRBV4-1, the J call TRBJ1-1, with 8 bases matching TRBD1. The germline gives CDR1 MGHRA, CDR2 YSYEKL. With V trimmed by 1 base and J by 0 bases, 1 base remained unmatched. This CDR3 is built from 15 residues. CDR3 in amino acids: CASSQGTGMNTEAFF. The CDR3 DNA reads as TGCGCCAGCAGCCAAGGGACAGGGATGAACACTGAAGCTTTCTTT.

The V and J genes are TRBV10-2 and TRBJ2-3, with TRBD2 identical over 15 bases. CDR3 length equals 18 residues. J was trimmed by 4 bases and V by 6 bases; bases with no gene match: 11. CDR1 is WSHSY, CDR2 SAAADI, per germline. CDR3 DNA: TGCGCCAGCAGGGGGGGACTAGCGGGAGGCCACCCCTCAGATACGCAGTATTTT. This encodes CASRGGLAGGHPSDTQYF.

In DNA form, the CDR3 reads TGTGCCAGCAGCCCGTCCGGGACTAGCGGGACCCTGAACACCGGGGAGCTGTTTTTT. It yields the protein CASSPSGTSGTLNTGELFF. J is TRBJ2-2 and V is TRBV7-8; TRBD2 matches 13 bases. CDR1 and CDR2 from the germline V gene are SGHVS and FQNEAQ. CDR3 length equals 19 residues. J lost 1 base, V lost 5 bases, and 10 bases had no gene match. The complete variable domain, with remaining parts taken from reference TRBV7-8 and TRBJ2-2, reads GAGVSQSPRYKVAKRGQDVALRCDPISGHVSLFWYQQALGQGPEFLTYFQNEAQLDKSGLPSDRFFAERPEGSVSTLKIQRTQQEDSAVYLCASSPSGTSGTLNTGELFFGEGSRLTVL.

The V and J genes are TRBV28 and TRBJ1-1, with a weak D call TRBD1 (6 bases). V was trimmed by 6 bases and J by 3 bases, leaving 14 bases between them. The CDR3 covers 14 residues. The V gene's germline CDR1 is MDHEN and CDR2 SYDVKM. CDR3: CASREDRHHTEAFF. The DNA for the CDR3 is TGTGCCAGCAGAGAAGACAGGCATCACACTGAAGCTTTCTTT.

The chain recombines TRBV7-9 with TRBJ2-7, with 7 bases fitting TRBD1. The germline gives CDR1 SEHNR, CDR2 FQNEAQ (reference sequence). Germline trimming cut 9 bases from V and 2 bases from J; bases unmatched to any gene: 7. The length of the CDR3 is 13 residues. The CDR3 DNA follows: TGTGCCAGTACAGGGACAGTTACCTACGAGCAGTACTTC. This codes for CASTGTVTYEQYF.

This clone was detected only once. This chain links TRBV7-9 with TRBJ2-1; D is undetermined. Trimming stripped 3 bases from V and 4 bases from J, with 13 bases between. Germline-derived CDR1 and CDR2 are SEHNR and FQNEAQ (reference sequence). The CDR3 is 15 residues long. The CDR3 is CASSFPLGAYNEQFF. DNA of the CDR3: TGTGCCAGCAGCTTCCCCCTTGGAGCTTACAATGAGCAGTTCTTC.

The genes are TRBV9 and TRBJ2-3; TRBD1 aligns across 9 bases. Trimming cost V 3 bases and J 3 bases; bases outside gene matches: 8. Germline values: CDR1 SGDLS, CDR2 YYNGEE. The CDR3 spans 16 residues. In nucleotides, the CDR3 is TGTGCCAGCAGCGCTACAGGGGGCGCATTTACAGATACGCAGTATTTT. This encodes CASSATGGAFTDTQYF.

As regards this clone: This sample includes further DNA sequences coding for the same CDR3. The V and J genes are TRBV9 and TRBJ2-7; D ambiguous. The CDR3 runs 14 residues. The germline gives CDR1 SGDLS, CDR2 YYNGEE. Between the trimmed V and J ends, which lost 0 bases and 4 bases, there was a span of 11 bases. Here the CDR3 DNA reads TGTGCCAGCAGCGTAGGCTTCCGTGGGTACGAGCAGTACTTC. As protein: CASSVGFRGYEQYF.

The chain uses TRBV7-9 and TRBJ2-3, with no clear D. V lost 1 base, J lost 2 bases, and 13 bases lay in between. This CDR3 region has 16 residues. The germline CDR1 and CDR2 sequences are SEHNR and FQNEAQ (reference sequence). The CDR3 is CASSLGIWYVTDTQYF. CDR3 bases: TGTGCCAGCAGCTTAGGTATATGGTACGTCACAGATACGCAGTATTTT.

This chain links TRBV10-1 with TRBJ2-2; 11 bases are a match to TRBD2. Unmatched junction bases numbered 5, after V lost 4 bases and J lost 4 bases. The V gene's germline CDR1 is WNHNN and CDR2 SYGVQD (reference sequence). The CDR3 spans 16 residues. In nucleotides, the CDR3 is TGCGCCAGCAGTGGGGGGACTAGCGGAAGCACCGGGGAGCTGTTTTTT. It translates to CASSGGTSGSTGELFF.

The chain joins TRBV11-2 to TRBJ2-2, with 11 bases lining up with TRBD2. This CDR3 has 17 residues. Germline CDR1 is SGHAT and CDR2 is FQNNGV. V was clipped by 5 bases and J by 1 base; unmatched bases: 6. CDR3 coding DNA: TGTGCCAGCAGCGCGGGACTAGCGGAACAGAACACCGGGGAGCTGTTTTTT. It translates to CASSAGLAEQNTGELFF.

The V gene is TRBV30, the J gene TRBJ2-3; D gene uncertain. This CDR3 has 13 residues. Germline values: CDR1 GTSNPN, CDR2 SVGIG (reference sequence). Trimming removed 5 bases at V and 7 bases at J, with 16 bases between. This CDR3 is CAWAPDQPYTQYF. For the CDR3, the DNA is TGTGCCTGGGCTCCCGACCAGCCCTATACGCAGTATTTT.

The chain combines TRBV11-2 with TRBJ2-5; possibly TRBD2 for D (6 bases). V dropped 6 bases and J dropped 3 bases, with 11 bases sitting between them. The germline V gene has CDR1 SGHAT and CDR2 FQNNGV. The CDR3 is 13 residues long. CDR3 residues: CASSGPGEETQYF. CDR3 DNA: TGTGCCAGCAGTGGACCGGGAGAAGAGACCCAGTACTTC.